This record looks at one TCR beta chain sequence and its context. Its target is not known. With a J-beta primer mix and a sample-barcoded 5' primer, a second PCR ran roughly 6 to 11 cycles. MiXCR was run by TCRdb on the 5' RACE reads, yielding one entry per CDR3 protein. The table lists approximately 1.5 million distinct CDR3 sequences, roughly a third of them singletons, with approximately 10% in the top ten. This sample was included in a study of blood T cells in healthy people across ages. CDR3 length: 12 residues. V lost 5 bases, J lost 10 bases, and 12 bases lay in between. CDR1 SEHNR and CDR2 FQNEAQ come from the germline V gene (reference sequence). General observations from the study: Per million T cells, TCR beta diversity dropped about linearly as age rose. A strong correlation between TCR beta diversity and naive T cell percentage was seen. Donor CMV status, an unknown factor, possibly confounded changes in expanded clonotypes.

Sample: blood. V usage is TRBV7-9 and J usage is TRBJ2-1; possibly TRBD2 for D (5 bases). The TCR comes from a woman under 40 in good health. CDR3 bases: TGTGCCAGCAGCGAGACTCGGGGAGAGCAGTTCTTC. Its translation: CASSETRGEQFF.